Below are 18 T cell receptor beta chains sequenced from a single sample in a study of cytomegalovirus exposure and HLA in healthy donors. The PCR employed 60 Vbeta primers together with 13 Jbeta primers. Clones were sequenced by immunoSEQ multiplex PCR, and TCRdb holds only the in-frame ones, with some missing. The profile shows around 130,000 clones, 82% of them singletons. Source material: PBMCs. The receptors stem from a boy younger than 18 in good health and CMV-seronegative.

This clone was observed a few times. The gene calls are TRBV4-2 and TRBJ2-2; maybe TRBD1 (5 bases). The CDR3 loop spans 14 amino acids. V was pared by 1 base and J by 7 bases, with 10 bases between. Per the germline V gene, CDR1 is LGHNA and CDR2 is YNFKEQ. The DNA of the CDR3 is TGTGCCAGCAGCCAAGTTGGGGCGGACGGGGAGCTGTTTTTT. It encodes CASSQVGADGELFF.

This chain connects TRBV27 to TRBJ1-1; 8 nucleotides agree with TRBD1. The CDR3 loop spans 16 amino acids. The germline gives CDR1 MNHEY, CDR2 SMNVEV (reference sequence). V shed 5 bases and J 10 bases; nucleotides not matched to a gene: 18. CDR3 coding DNA: TGTGCCAGCAGTATCTGGACAGGGAACGCCGGGGCGAGAGCTTTCTTT. Its protein product is CASSIWTGNAGARAFF.

The V gene is TRBV19, the J gene TRBJ1-1, with 8 positions matching TRBD1. Losses at the gene ends were 3 bases for V and 4 bases for J; bases not matched to a gene: 1. Germline values: CDR1 LNHDA, CDR2 SQIVND (reference sequence). The CDR3 has 13 residues. The CDR3 bases are TGTGCCAGTAGTATCGGACAGGGCACTGAAGCTTTCTTT. Its protein product is CASSIGQGTEAFF.

This chain joins TRBV5-1 and TRBJ2-2, with 9 bases lining up with TRBD2. In germline, CDR1 is SGHRS, CDR2 YFSETQ. V trimming: 1 base; J trimming: 6 bases; junction bases outside the gene matches: 4. CDR3 size: 15 residues. The CDR3 loop is CASSLIAGDAGELFF. CDR3 in DNA: TGCGCCAGCAGCTTGATAGCGGGAGACGCCGGGGAGCTGTTTTTT.

The CDR3 loop is CASSVEGDTHEQYF. CDR3 nucleotide sequence: TGTGCCAGCAGCGTTGAGGGGGATACTCACGAGCAGTACTTC. The chain carries TRBV27 and TRBJ2-7, with a weak D call TRBD1 (6 bases). The CDR3 is made up of 14 amino acids. The germline V gene encodes CDR1 MNHEY and CDR2 SMNVEV (reference sequence). Trimming stripped 6 bases from V and 5 bases from J, with 17 bases between.

The rearrangement uses TRBV5-1 and TRBJ2-3; TRBD1 matches 10 bases. V lost 3 bases, J lost 4 bases, and 2 bases stayed unmatched. The CDR3 sequence is 14 residues long. The germline V gene encodes CDR1 SGHRS and CDR2 YFSETQ. As DNA, the CDR3 is TGCGCCAGCAGCTGGGGACAGGGGTCAGATACGCAGTATTTT. Its translation is CASSWGQGSDTQYF.

V usage is TRBV9 and J usage is TRBJ2-5; weak D call: TRBD2 (5 bases). Germline V gene data show CDR1 as SGDLS and CDR2 as YYNGEE. V was pared by 2 bases and J by 5 bases, with 10 bases between. The CDR3 contains 13 residues. Written as DNA, the CDR3 is TGTGCCAGCAGCGTGGCTAGCAGGGAGACCCAGTACTTC. Translation: CASSVASRETQYF.

The V and J genes are TRBV2 and TRBJ1-5; D unclear. This CDR3 has 13 amino acids. V lost 8 bases and J 3 bases, leaving 11 bases between the germline ends. The germline V gene has CDR1 SNHLY and CDR2 FYNNEI. The CDR3 bases are TGTGCCAGCGGGTACGACAACAATCAGCCCCAGCATTTT. It translates to CASGYDNNQPQHF.

The V and J genes are TRBV7-2 and TRBJ2-3, with D unclear. Germline CDR1 and CDR2: SGHTA and FQGNSA. V gave up 1 base and J gave up 5 bases, with 13 bases separating them. The CDR3 runs 15 residues. Here the CDR3 DNA reads TGTGCCAGCAGCTTAGTAGCACTCCTCGGAGATACGCAGTATTTT. Its translation: CASSLVALLGDTQYF.

This clone showed up just a few times. V and J are TRBV5-1 and TRBJ2-7; a possible D gene is TRBD2 (6 bases). Germline V CDR1 and CDR2: SGHRS, YFSETQ. The germline V and J ends were trimmed by 4 bases and 5 bases, with 22 bases remaining between them. The CDR3 is 16 amino acids. CDR3 amino acids: CASSGIEGLTFDEQYF. In nucleotides, the CDR3 is TGCGCCAGCAGCGGGATCGAGGGACTGACTTTTGACGAGCAGTACTTC.

There are a few counts of this clone. The rearrangement uses TRBV30 and TRBJ1-1; 7 bases fit TRBD1. The ends lost 1 base at V and 5 bases at J; junction bases unmatched: 7. This CDR3 region has 14 residues. Germline V gene lookup returns CDR1 GTSNPN and CDR2 SVGIG (reference sequence). In nucleotides, the CDR3 is TGTGCCTGGAGTGGACAGGGACGAGAGACTGAAGCTTTCTTT. Translation gives CAWSGQGRETEAFF.

In its sample, this clone was seen a few times. For the CDR3, the DNA is TGCGCCAGCAGTGACGCGTTTGCCGGGGAGCTGTTTTTT. Encoded protein: CASSDAFAGELFF. The rearrangement uses TRBV10-2 and TRBJ2-2; D is ambiguous. The V gene lost 3 bases and the J gene lost 6 bases, with 8 bases spanning the gap. CDR1 and CDR2 (germline): WSHSY, SAAADI. This CDR3 contains 13 residues.

This clone was detected a few times. This rearrangement joins TRBV30 to TRBJ2-1; TRBD2 agrees at 7 bases. Germline values: CDR1 GTSNPN, CDR2 SVGIG (reference sequence). The CDR3 totals 15 residues. Germline trimming cut 5 bases from V and 2 bases from J; bases unmatched to any gene: 9. DNA for the CDR3: TGTGCCTGGTCACCTTGGGGGGGGACCTACAATGAGCAGTTCTTC. Translated: CAWSPWGGTYNEQFF. Based on the CDR3 plus reference TRBV30 and TRBJ2-1, the full variable domain is SQTIHQWPATLVQPVGSPLSLECTVEGTSNPNLYWYRQAAGRGLQLLFYSVGIGQISSEVPQNLSASRPQDRQFILSSKKLLLSDSGFYLCAWSPWGGTYNEQFFGPGTRLTVL.

The gene calls are TRBV7-3 and TRBJ1-1, with D perhaps TRBD1 (5 bases). Germline loops: CDR1 SGHTA, CDR2 FQGTGA. V lost 5 bases and J lost 2, with 12 bases in between. The CDR3 runs 14 residues. The CDR3: CASSPGRGNTEAFF. Here the CDR3 DNA reads TGTGCCAGCAGCCCAGGAAGGGGAAACACTGAAGCTTTCTTT.

Regarding this clone: Other DNA sequences in the sample encode the same CDR3. The CDR3 coding sequence is TGCGCCAGCAGGGAGACAGGGGACGAGCAGTACTTC. It encodes CASRETGDEQYF. The rearrangement uses TRBV5-1 and TRBJ2-7; 8 nucleotides align to TRBD1. The CDR3 consists of 12 residues. Losses at the gene ends were 5 bases for V and 5 bases for J; bases not matched to a gene: 3. Germline CDR1 is SGHRS and CDR2 is YFSETQ.

This clone was recorded only once. The V call is TRBV9, the J call TRBJ2-3; 8 positions agree with TRBD2. This CDR3 is built from 19 residues. Germline trimming cut 2 bases from V and 2 bases from J; bases unmatched to any gene: 16. Germline V CDR1 and CDR2: SGDLS, YYNGEE. As DNA, the CDR3 is TGTGCCAGCAGCGTCCCGTTCGGGAGTAGCGGGATATACACAGATACGCAGTATTTT. Translating gives CASSVPFGSSGIYTDTQYF.

The rearrangement links TRBV29-1 to TRBJ2-3; 9 bases agree with TRBD2. This CDR3 has 14 residues. The V and J ends lost 3 bases and 4 bases, in that order; junction bases with no gene match: 5. Germline V lookup: CDR1 SQVTM, CDR2 ANQGSEA. The DNA for the CDR3 is TGCAGCGTTGAGAAGGTAGCGGGAGCAGATACGCAGTATTTT. Its protein is CSVEKVAGADTQYF.

The chain has TRBV5-4 and TRBJ2-5; D gene ambiguous. The V gene's germline CDR1 is SGHNT and CDR2 YYREEE (reference sequence). Trimming left V 4 bases short and J 1 base short, with 14 bases between. The CDR3 is 15 amino acids. The CDR3 coding sequence is TGTGCCAGCAGCCAGGATTGGTCGCTCCAAGAGACCCAGTACTTC. It codes for CASSQDWSLQETQYF.